A single sample gave rise to the 18 T cell receptor beta chains below, sequenced in a study of CD8 T cells in ankylosing spondylitis. TCRdb re-derived calls from the 5' RACE reads in MiXCR, one entry per CDR3 protein. The table records roughly 250,000 distinct CDR3 sequences, approximately 9% of them present only once. Sequenced input: blood, either unsorted or a sorted T cell fraction (not recorded which). These receptors all stem from a male donor with ankylosing spondylitis or in good health (not recorded which).

This clonotype appeared many times. The rearrangement uses TRBV20-1 and TRBJ2-7; 9 nucleotides align to TRBD2. This CDR3 spans 16 amino acids. Trimming cost V 0 bases and J 4 bases; bases outside gene matches: 10. Per germline, CDR1 DFQATT and CDR2 SNEGSKA (reference sequence). The CDR3 nucleotides read TGCAGTGCTAGAGATCCCTACGGGACTAGCAGTTACGAGCAGTACTTC. It specifies CSARDPYGTSSYEQYF.

This clonotype has ten or more counts. This chain connects TRBV2 to TRBJ2-1, with a possible D match to TRBD2 (5 bases). Trimming removed 5 bases at V and 5 bases at J, with 10 bases between. The CDR3 is made up of 13 amino acids. Germline CDR1 and CDR2: SNHLY and FYNNEI. The CDR3 DNA follows: TGTGCCAGCAGTACGGACGGGGACAATGAGCAGTTCTTC. Translating it yields CASSTDGDNEQFF.

The chain has TRBV1 and TRBJ2-7; TRBD2 is taken as the D call from the table, unchecked against the DNA. TRBV1 is shown as a pseudogene. This CDR3 spans 15 amino acids. In DNA, the CDR3 is TGCACCAGCAGCCAACCGGGACTTGCGAGCCACGAGCAGTACTTC. Residues: CTSSQPGLASHEQYF.

Ten or more counts support this clonotype. One end of the junction fails to match germline, which may point to a read error. CDR3 DNA sequence: TGTGCTAGCAGCCCCCAGGGGGCGGAAGATACGCAGTATTTT. It codes for CASSPQGAEDTQYF. The chain employs TRBV7-7 and TRBJ2-3; 8 nucleotides align to TRBD1. Germline values: CDR1 SSHAT, CDR2 FNYEAQ (reference sequence). CDR3 length: 14 amino acids.

The chain links TRBV6-1 to TRBJ1-1; 7 bases align to TRBD1. CDR3 length: 16 amino acids. CDR1 is MNHNS and CDR2 is SASEGT in the germline V gene. Trimming took 7 bases from V and 3 from J; bases not matched to a gene: 14. The chain's CDR3 is CASTQGGAGGHTEAFF. The DNA of the CDR3 is TGTGCCAGCACCCAAGGGGGAGCAGGGGGGCACACTGAAGCTTTCTTT.

This clonotype was found a few times. The chain is built from TRBV6-1 and TRBJ2-7, with 9 bases lining up with TRBD1. The CDR3 extends over 15 amino acids. Germline CDR1 reads MNHNS; CDR2 reads SASEGT. The V gene end was trimmed by 6 bases and the J gene end by 1 base; junction bases not matched to a gene: 7. As DNA, the CDR3 is TGTGCCAGCAGGCCAACAGGGGGCGGATCCTACGAGCAGTACTTC. Translating gives CASRPTGGGSYEQYF.

Ten or more counts support this clonotype. This chain uses TRBV20-1 with TRBJ2-1, with 7 bases matching TRBD1. This CDR3 spans 14 amino acids. CDR1 and CDR2 (germline): DFQATT, SNEGSKA (reference sequence). The ends lost 6 bases at V and 7 bases at J; junction bases unmatched: 12. CDR3 bases: TGCAGTGCAAGACAGGGCCTTGGCTCTAATGAGCAGTTCTTC. Protein: CSARQGLGSNEQFF.

The sample holds many counts of this clonotype. V is TRBV14 and J is TRBJ1-1; D not certain. Germline CDR1 and CDR2: SGHDN and FVKESK. CDR3 length: 15 amino acids. Deletions cut 3 bases from V and 3 bases from J, with 14 bases between. The DNA of the CDR3 is TGTGCCAGCAGCCAGACCTGGGGTGGGTACACTGAAGCTTTCTTT. Translated, it gives CASSQTWGGYTEAFF.

This clonotype has only a few counts. This chain joins TRBV7-9 and TRBJ2-1; 8 bases align to TRBD2. The junction had 3 bases not matched to a gene; V was cut back by 3 bases and J by 2 bases. This CDR3 has 15 amino acids. In germline, CDR1 is SEHNR, CDR2 FQNEAQ (reference sequence). The CDR3: CASSFAGGAYNEQFF. The DNA of the CDR3 is TGTGCCAGCAGCTTTGCGGGGGGCGCCTACAATGAGCAGTTCTTC.

This clonotype has a count of ten or more. This chain joins TRBV20-1 and TRBJ2-5; maybe TRBD1 (6 bases). Trimming removed 4 bases at V and 1 base at J, with 16 bases between. CDR3 length: 15 residues. Germline CDR1 is DFQATT and CDR2 is SNEGSKA (reference sequence). The CDR3 bases are TGCAGTGCTATCGGGACATCGGGACCCCAAGAGACCCAGTACTTC. Translating it yields CSAIGTSGPQETQYF.

The sample holds many counts of this clonotype. The V and J genes are TRBV7-9 and TRBJ2-1; D uncertain. Trimming took off 5 bases at V and 4 bases at J, with 15 bases between the two ends. This CDR3 comprises 15 residues. Germline CDR1 SEHNR, CDR2 FQNEAQ (reference sequence). CDR3 sequence reads: CASSPLMSAYNEQFF. CDR3 nucleotide sequence: TGTGCCAGCAGCCCCCTCATGTCAGCATACAATGAGCAGTTCTTC.

This clonotype was seen repeatedly, ten times or more. The chain joins TRBV7-9 to TRBJ2-5, with a weak D call TRBD2 (5 bases). Trimming stripped 5 bases from V and 5 bases from J, with 15 bases between. There are 14 residues in the CDR3. Germline values: CDR1 SEHNR, CDR2 FQNEAQ (reference sequence). The CDR3 region is CASSPSTRGETQYF. In nucleotides, the CDR3 is TGTGCCAGCAGCCCCTCGACACGAGGGGAGACCCAGTACTTC.

This clonotype was seen many times. The chain joins TRBV5-1 to TRBJ2-1; 10 bases match TRBD2. This CDR3 has 16 residues. CDR1 is SGHRS, CDR2 YFSETQ, per germline. V dropped 5 bases and J dropped 1; count of bases not matched to a gene: 6. For the CDR3, the DNA is TGCGCCAGCAGGCAAGCTAGCGGGGGATCCTACAATGAGCAGTTCTTC. It specifies CASRQASGGSYNEQFF.

This clonotype has ten or more counts. The chain has TRBV6-1 and TRBJ1-6; maybe TRBD1 (5 bases). The CDR3 spans 12 residues. Trimming took off 4 bases at V and 10 bases at J, with 8 bases between the two ends. Germline V lookup: CDR1 MNHNS, CDR2 SASEGT. The CDR3 here is CASSGGESPLHF. CDR3 bases: TGTGCCAGCAGTGGGGGGGAATCACCCCTCCACTTT.

This clonotype was detected many times. The chain has TRBV5-6 and TRBJ2-2, with TRBD2 identical over 10 bases. Germline V gives CDR1 SGHDT, CDR2 YYEEEE. Trimming cost V 4 bases and J 3 bases; bases outside gene matches: 6. CDR3 length equals 16 residues. CDR3 amino acids: CASSVPGLAHTGELFF. The CDR3 region has the DNA TGTGCCAGCAGCGTCCCGGGACTAGCGCACACCGGGGAGCTGTTTTTT.

This clonotype was detected ten times or more. The chain carries TRBV29-1 and TRBJ2-7; D is undetermined. CDR3 length: 11 amino acids. Trimming took off 5 bases at V and 3 bases at J, with 8 bases between the two ends. The V gene's germline CDR1 is SQVTM and CDR2 ANQGSEA. This chain's CDR3 is CSVYQGYEQYF. CDR3 bases: TGCAGCGTTTATCAAGGCTACGAGCAGTACTTC.

This clonotype was recorded at least ten times. V usage is TRBV6-2 or TRBV6-3 and J usage is TRBJ1-3; D is undetermined. CDR1 is MNHEY, CDR2 SVGEGT, per germline. The CDR3 spans 15 residues. V dropped 6 bases and J dropped 0 bases, with 12 bases sitting between them. The CDR3 here is CASRIDSDSGNTIYF. The CDR3 nucleotides read TGTGCCAGCAGGATAGACTCCGACTCTGGAAACACCATATATTTT.

This clonotype was counted at least ten times. A junction boundary mismatches the germline segment, possibly from a read error. This chain joins TRBV4-3 and TRBJ1-5, with D possibly matching TRBD1 (6 bases). CDR1 and CDR2 (germline): LGHNA, YSLEER. The CDR3 extends over 16 amino acids. CDR3 loop: CASSQDWVRGDQTQHF. The DNA of the CDR3 is TGCGCCAGCAGCCAAGATTGGGTCAGGGGAGATCAGACCCAGCATTTT.